These 19 T cell receptor beta chains came from one sample sequenced in a study of blood T cell repertoires in COVID-19. Assay used: immunoSEQ multiplex PCR; TCRdb lists only in-frame clones, some missing. The data hold 100,000 to 150,000 clones, with about four fifths observed a single time. The sample was peripheral blood. The receptors were sampled from a man aged 55 to 70 with acute or convalescent COVID-19.

The chain joins TRBV5-1 to TRBJ1-1, with D tentatively TRBD1 (6 bases). With 0 bases removed from V and 1 base from J, the gap between germline ends came to 10 bases. CDR3 size: 15 residues. Germline CDR1 reads SGHRS; CDR2 reads YFSETQ. DNA for the CDR3: TGCGCCAGCAGCTTGGGGGACAACCCGAACACTGAAGCTTTCTTT. It encodes CASSLGDNPNTEAFF. Drawing the rest from reference TRBV5-1 and TRBJ1-1, the complete variable domain is KAGVTQTPRYLIKTRGQQVTLSCSPISGHRSVSWYQQTPGQGLQFLFEYFSETQRNKGNFPGRFSGRQFSNSRSEMNVSTLELGDSALYLCASSLGDNPNTEAFFGQGTRLTVV.

The chain combines TRBV4-2 with TRBJ2-6; 7 bases align to TRBD1. CDR1 is LGHNA, CDR2 YNFKEQ, per germline. The J segment lost 0 bases and the V segment lost 4 bases, leaving 6 bases of the junction unmatched. The CDR3 consists of 17 residues. CDR3 residues: CASSLPGQSSGANVLTF. The CDR3, as DNA: TGTGCCAGCAGCCTCCCGGGACAGAGCTCTGGGGCCAACGTCCTGACTTTC.

The rearrangement joins TRBV18 to TRBJ2-7; 8 bases fit TRBD2. Germline V gene sequence: CDR1 KGHSH, CDR2 LQKENI. The CDR3 runs to 14 residues. With 0 bases clipped from V and 6 bases from J, the junction kept 4 bases outside the gene matches. The CDR3 DNA follows: TGTGCCAGCTCACCACCAGCGGGAGTCCCCGAGCAGTACTTC. This gives the protein CASSPPAGVPEQYF.

This clone came up a few times. This chain connects TRBV5-5 to TRBJ1-4, with D tentatively TRBD1 (5 bases). The CDR3 length is 15 residues. The V gene's germline CDR1 is SGHKS and CDR2 YYEKEE (reference sequence). The ends were cut back, 4 bases at V and 7 bases at J, with 17 bases in the middle. The CDR3 here is CASSPGAILGEKLFF. The CDR3 coding sequence is TGTGCCAGCAGCCCTGGGGCAATTTTAGGTGAAAAACTGTTTTTT.

This clone has a handful of counts. CDR3 residues: CATSETTGPNQPQHF. In DNA, the CDR3 is TGTGCCACCAGTGAAACGACAGGGCCAAATCAGCCCCAGCATTTT. The chain has TRBV24-1 and TRBJ1-5, with 7 bases fitting TRBD1. Germline values: CDR1 KGHDR, CDR2 SFDVKD. The V segment lost 4 bases and the J segment 4 bases; nucleotides outside the gene matches: 6. The CDR3 spans 15 residues.

The chain joins TRBV5-6 to TRBJ2-3; tentative D call: TRBD1 (5 bases). Germline CDR1 is SGHDT and CDR2 is YYEEEE. V was cut by 4 bases and J by 0 bases, with 24 bases left in between. The CDR3 contains 19 residues. The CDR3 nucleotides are TGTGCCAGCAGCCTGAAAGGGGTAGGGTCCTCTTCTAGCACAGATACGCAGTATTTT. Protein product: CASSLKGVGSSSSTDTQYF. Full variable domain (rest looked up from reference TRBV5-6 and TRBJ2-3): DAGVTQSPTHLIKTRGQQVTLRCSPKSGHDTVSWYQQALGQGPQFIFQYYEEEERQRGNFPDRFSGHQFPNYSSELNVNALLLGDSALYLCASSLKGVGSSSSTDTQYFGPGTRLTVL.

This chain uses TRBV10-1 with TRBJ2-2, with 8 nucleotides matching TRBD2. Looked up from germline, CDR1 is WNHNN and CDR2 is SYGVQD (reference sequence). J gave up 6 bases and V 2 bases, and 5 bases lay outside the gene matches. The CDR3 is 15 residues long. As DNA, the CDR3 is TGCGCCAGCAGTGAGATTGCGGGAGGTCCCGGGGAGCTGTTTTTT. Protein sequence: CASSEIAGGPGELFF.

This chain uses TRBV19 with TRBJ1-2; 7 bases agree with TRBD1. CDR1 and CDR2 (germline): LNHDA, SQIVND (reference sequence). V trimming: 3 bases; J trimming: 3 bases; junction bases outside the gene matches: 7. This CDR3 contains 15 residues. CDR3 region: CASSINRGLDYGYTF. Written as DNA, the CDR3 is TGTGCCAGTAGTATCAACAGGGGTTTGGACTATGGCTACACCTTC. Combining the CDR3 with reference TRBV19 and TRBJ1-2 gives the whole variable domain DGGITQSPKYLFRKEGQNVTLSCEQNLNHDAMYWYRQDPGQGLRLIYYSQIVNDFQKGDIAEGYSVSREKKESFPLTVTSAQKNPTAFYLCASSINRGLDYGYTFGSGTRLTVV.

The V and J genes are TRBV7-2 and TRBJ1-5; D not certain. The V end lost 1 base, the J end lost 0 bases, and 10 bases lay between the germline ends. CDR1 SGHTA and CDR2 FQGNSA come from the germline V gene. The CDR3 contains 16 residues. In DNA form, the CDR3 reads TGTGCCAGCAGCTTAGTCGGAACAGATAGCAATCAGCCCCAGCATTTT. Translating it yields CASSLVGTDSNQPQHF.

This chain uses TRBV27 with TRBJ1-5; 7 bases line up with TRBD1. With V trimmed by 5 bases and J by 4 bases, 5 bases remained unmatched. The CDR3 runs to 14 residues. Germline values: CDR1 MNHEY, CDR2 SMNVEV (reference sequence). CDR3 sequence: CASSHDRANQPQHF. The CDR3 DNA is TGTGCCAGCAGTCACGACAGGGCAAATCAGCCCCAGCATTTT.

This chain joins TRBV5-1 and TRBJ2-1; 9 bases line up with TRBD2. CDR1 is SGHRS, CDR2 YFSETQ, per germline. The CDR3 covers 16 residues. After removal of 3 bases from V and 5 bases from J, the junction contained 9 bases not matched to a gene. The CDR3 DNA reads as TGCGCCAGCAGCTCTCTGGGGCCTAGCGGGGACAATGAGCAGTTCTTC. This gives the protein CASSSLGPSGDNEQFF.

The V and J genes are TRBV6-5 and TRBJ1-2; TRBD1 matches at 9 bases. Germline trimming cut 6 bases from V and 7 bases from J; bases unmatched to any gene: 12. The CDR3 is 15 amino acids. Germline V CDR1 and CDR2: MNHEY, SVGAGI. Here the CDR3 DNA reads TGTGCCAGCAGCCAACAGGGGGCGCCGAGGCTTGGCTACACCTTC. It codes for CASSQQGAPRLGYTF.

This clone was picked up one time. J is TRBJ1-2 and V is TRBV5-1, with D perhaps TRBD1 (5 bases). V was pared by 0 bases and J by 6 bases, with 12 bases between. This CDR3 is 14 amino acids long. Germline V CDR1 and CDR2: SGHRS, YFSETQ. The CDR3 coding sequence is TGCGCCAGCAGCTTGGGACGGGGGATAGATGGCTACACCTTC. It yields the protein CASSLGRGIDGYTF.

This rearrangement joins TRBV29-1 to TRBJ1-3, with D unclear. The V gene lost 7 bases and the J gene lost 9 bases, with 22 bases spanning the gap. The CDR3 extends over 14 amino acids. The germline gives CDR1 SQVTM, CDR2 ANQGSEA. The CDR3 coding sequence is TGCAGCGCCACCATCTCCGGGGTGGGTAGCACCATATATTTT. Amino acids: CSATISGVGSTIYF. The whole variable domain, filled in from reference TRBV29-1 and TRBJ1-3, reads SAVISQKPSRDICQRGTSLTIQCQVDSQVTMMFWYRQQPGQSLTLIATANQGSEATYESGFVIDKFPISRPNLTFSTLTVSNMSPEDSSIYLCSATISGVGSTIYFGEGSWLTVV.

CDR3 in DNA: TGTGCCACCAGCAGAACTAGCGGCACAGATACGCAGTATTTT. It yields the protein CATSRTSGTDTQYF. This chain connects TRBV15 to TRBJ2-3, with 7 positions matching TRBD2. V trimming: 2 bases; J trimming: 1 base; junction bases outside the gene matches: 0. The CDR3 spans 14 residues. Germline values: CDR1 LNHNV, CDR2 YYDKDF (reference sequence).

The CDR3 sequence is CASSKGLGQLSSYEQYF. CDR3 sequence (DNA): TGCGCCAGCAGTAAGGGTTTGGGACAGTTAAGCTCCTACGAGCAGTACTTC. This chain links TRBV5-1 with TRBJ2-7, with 7 bases that match TRBD1. Germline-derived CDR1 and CDR2 are SGHRS and YFSETQ. With V trimmed by 5 bases and J by 0 bases, 14 bases remained unmatched. The CDR3 spans 17 residues.

The V gene is TRBV4-2, the J gene TRBJ2-7; D ambiguous. The CDR3 loop spans 14 amino acids. V shed 1 base and J shed 3 bases, with 10 bases lying between them. CDR1 is LGHNA and CDR2 is YNFKEQ in the germline V gene. CDR3 nucleotides: TGTGCCAGCAGCCAAGCCCCTCTAGGCTACGAGCAGTACTTC. Residues: CASSQAPLGYEQYF.

The rearrangement uses TRBV3-1 (or the pseudogene TRBV3-2) and TRBJ2-4; 9 nucleotides align to TRBD2. Germline V gene lookup returns CDR1 LGHDT and CDR2 YNNKEL (reference sequence). The CDR3 is 17 residues long. V was clipped by 4 bases and J by 0 bases; unmatched bases: 7. In DNA form, the CDR3 reads TGTGCCAGCAGCCCTTTTGTAGCGGGGGAAGCCAAAAACATTCAGTACTTC. It encodes CASSPFVAGEAKNIQYF.

The chain couples TRBV12-3 or TRBV12-4 to TRBJ1-5; D is possibly TRBD1 (6 bases). Trimming cost V 5 bases and J 7 bases, with 12 bases left between them. This CDR3 has 13 residues. Written as DNA, the CDR3 is TGTGCCAGCAGTCAACAGGGAGAGCAGCCCCAGCATTTT. Translating it yields CASSQQGEQPQHF.